This note documents a single TCR beta chain sequence. These data originate in a study of T cell changes during pregnancy in multiple sclerosis. Assay: immunoSEQ multiplex PCR; the TCRdb copy retains only in-frame clones and omits some. The sample has about 72,000 clones, 91% seen once; the top ten hold 0.55% to 0.85%. The CDR3 is made up of 20 amino acids. Per the germline V gene, CDR1 is LGHNA and CDR2 is YSLEER. V dropped 0 bases and J dropped 3; count of bases not matched to a gene: 15. The chain employs TRBV4-3 and TRBJ1-4; 8 bases line up with TRBD1. The input for sequencing was peripheral blood, taken in the third trimester of pregnancy. The origin of this receptor is a female donor in good health, enrolled as a control in a pregnancy study. The DNA of the CDR3 is TGCGCCAGCAGCCAAGATCTACAGGGGGGAATTCGATCTGCTAATGAAAAACTGTTTTTT. It is translated as CASSQDLQGGIRSANEKLFF.